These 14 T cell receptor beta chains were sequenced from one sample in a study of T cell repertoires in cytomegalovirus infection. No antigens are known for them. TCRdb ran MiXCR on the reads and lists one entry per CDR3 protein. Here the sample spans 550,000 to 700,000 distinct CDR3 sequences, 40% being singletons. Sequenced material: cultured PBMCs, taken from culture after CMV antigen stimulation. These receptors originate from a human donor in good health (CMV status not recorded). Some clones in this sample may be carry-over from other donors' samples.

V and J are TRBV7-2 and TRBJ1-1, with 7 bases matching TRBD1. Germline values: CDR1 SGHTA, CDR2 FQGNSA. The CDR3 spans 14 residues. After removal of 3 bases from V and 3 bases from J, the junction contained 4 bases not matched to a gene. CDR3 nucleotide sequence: TGTGCCAGCAGCTTTCCCGGGACAGACACTGAAGCTTTCTTT. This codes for CASSFPGTDTEAFF. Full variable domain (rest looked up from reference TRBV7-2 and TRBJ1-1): GAGVSQSPSNKVTEKGKDVELRCDPISGHTALYWYRQSLGQGLEFLIYFQGNSAPDKSGLPSDRFSAERTGGSVSTLTIQRTQQEDSAVYLCASSFPGTDTEAFFGQGTRLTVV.

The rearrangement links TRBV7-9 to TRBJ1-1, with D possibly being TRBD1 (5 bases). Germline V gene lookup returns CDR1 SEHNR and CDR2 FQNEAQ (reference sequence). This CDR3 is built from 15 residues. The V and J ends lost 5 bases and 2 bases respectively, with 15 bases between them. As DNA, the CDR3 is TGTGCCAGCAGCCGTTGGTTAGGACAAAACACTGAAGCTTTCTTT. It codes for CASSRWLGQNTEAFF.

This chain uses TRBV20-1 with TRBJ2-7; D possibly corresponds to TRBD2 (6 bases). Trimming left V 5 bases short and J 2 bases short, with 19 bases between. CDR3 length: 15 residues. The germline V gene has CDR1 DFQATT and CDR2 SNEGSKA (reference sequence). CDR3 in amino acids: CSAPPPGLEPYEQYF. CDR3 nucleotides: TGCAGTGCTCCTCCTCCGGGACTCGAACCCTACGAGCAGTACTTC.

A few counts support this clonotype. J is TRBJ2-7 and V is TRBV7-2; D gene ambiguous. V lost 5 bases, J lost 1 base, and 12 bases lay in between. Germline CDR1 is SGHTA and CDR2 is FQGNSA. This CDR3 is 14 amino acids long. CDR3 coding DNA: TGTGCCAGCAGCCCGGACGGCTTTTCCTACGAGCAGTACTTC. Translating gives CASSPDGFSYEQYF.

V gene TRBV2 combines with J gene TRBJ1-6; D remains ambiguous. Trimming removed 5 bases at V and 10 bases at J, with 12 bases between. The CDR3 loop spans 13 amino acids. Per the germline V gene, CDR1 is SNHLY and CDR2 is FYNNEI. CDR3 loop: CASSLAIGSPLHF. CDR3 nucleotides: TGTGCCAGCAGTTTAGCCATTGGCTCACCCCTCCACTTT.

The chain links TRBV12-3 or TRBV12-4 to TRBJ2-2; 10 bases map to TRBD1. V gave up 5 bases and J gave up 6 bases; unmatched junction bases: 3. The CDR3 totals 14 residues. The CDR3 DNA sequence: TGTGCCAGCAGTACCGGGACAGGGGCCGGGGAGCTGTTTTTT. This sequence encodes CASSTGTGAGELFF.

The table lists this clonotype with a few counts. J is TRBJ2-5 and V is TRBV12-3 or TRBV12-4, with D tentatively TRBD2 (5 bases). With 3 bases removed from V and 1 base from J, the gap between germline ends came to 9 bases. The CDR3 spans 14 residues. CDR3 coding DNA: TGTGCCAGCAGTTTGCGGGCGGTCCAAGAGACCCAGTACTTC. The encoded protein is CASSLRAVQETQYF.

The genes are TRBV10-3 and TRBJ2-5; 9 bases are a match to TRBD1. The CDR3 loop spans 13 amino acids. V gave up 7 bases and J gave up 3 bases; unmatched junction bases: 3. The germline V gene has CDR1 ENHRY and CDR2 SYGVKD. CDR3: CAIMGQGKETQYF. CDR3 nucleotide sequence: TGTGCCATCATGGGACAGGGAAAAGAGACCCAGTACTTC.

The CDR3 DNA is TGTGCCAGCAGCTCCCTCTTAAACTCGGACGGCGCCTCTGGAAACACCATATATTTT. This codes for CASSSLLNSDGASGNTIYF. This chain links TRBV11-3 with TRBJ1-3; D is undetermined. Germline V gives CDR1 SGHNT, CDR2 YENEEA. Trimming shortened V by 4 bases and J by 0 bases, and 22 bases separated the two germline ends. The length of the CDR3 is 19 residues.

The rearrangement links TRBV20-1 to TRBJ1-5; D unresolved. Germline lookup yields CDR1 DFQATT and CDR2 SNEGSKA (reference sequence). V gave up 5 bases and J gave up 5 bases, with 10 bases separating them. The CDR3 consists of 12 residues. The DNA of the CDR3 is TGCAGTGCTCCAGGCCTTTATCAGCCCCAGCATTTT. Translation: CSAPGLYQPQHF.

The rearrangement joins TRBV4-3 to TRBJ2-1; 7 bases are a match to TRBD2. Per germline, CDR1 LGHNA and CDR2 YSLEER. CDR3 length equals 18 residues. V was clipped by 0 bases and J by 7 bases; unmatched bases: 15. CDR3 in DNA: TGCGCCAGCAGCCAAGATATGAGCGGGACGGTCCGGGCGAATGAGCAGTTCTTC. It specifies CASSQDMSGTVRANEQFF.

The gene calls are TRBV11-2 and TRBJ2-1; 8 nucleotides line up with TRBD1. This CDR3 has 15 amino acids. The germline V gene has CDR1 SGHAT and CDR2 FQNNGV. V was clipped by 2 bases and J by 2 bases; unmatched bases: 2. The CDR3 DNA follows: TGTGCCAGCAGCTTACAACAGGGGGCCTACAATGAGCAGTTCTTC. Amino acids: CASSLQQGAYNEQFF. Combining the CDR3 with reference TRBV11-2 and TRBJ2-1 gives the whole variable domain EAGVAQSPRYKIIEKRQSVAFWCNPISGHATLYWYQQILGQGPKLLIQFQNNGVVDDSQLPKDRFSAERLKGVDSTLKIQPAKLEDSAVYLCASSLQQGAYNEQFFGPGTRLTVL.

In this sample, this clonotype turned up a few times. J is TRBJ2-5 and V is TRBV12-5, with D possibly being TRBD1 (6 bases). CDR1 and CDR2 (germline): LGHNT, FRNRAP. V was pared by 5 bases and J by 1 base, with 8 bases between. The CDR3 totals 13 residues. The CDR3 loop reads CASGGTPQETQYF. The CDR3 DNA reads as TGTGCTAGTGGTGGGACACCCCAAGAGACCCAGTACTTC.

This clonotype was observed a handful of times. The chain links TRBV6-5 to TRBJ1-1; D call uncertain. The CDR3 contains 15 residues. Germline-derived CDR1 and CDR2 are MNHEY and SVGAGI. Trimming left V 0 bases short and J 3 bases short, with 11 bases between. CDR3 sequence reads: CASSYSRGIDTEAFF. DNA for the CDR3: TGTGCCAGCAGTTACTCGAGAGGAATCGACACTGAAGCTTTCTTT.